One and the same sample provided the 24 T cell receptor beta chains below, sequenced in a study of regulatory T cells in long-lasting Graves disease. Time point reported: persistent/refractory GD, antithyroid drugs over 5 years with positive TRAb. Researchers made the TCR library from RNA that was extracted from PBMCs. CDR3 regions were amplified by Arm-PCR using iRepertoire HTBI primers to build TCR beta libraries. TCRdb recomputed calls from the multiplex PCR reads with MiXCR, one row per CDR3 protein. The sample holds a few hundred thousand distinct CDR3 sequences, 22% seen once. The specimen comprised peripheral blood mononuclear cells (PBMCs), sampled when the disease was refractory, from a patient treated with antithyroid drugs. Receptors originate from a female donor with Graves disease.

The chain uses TRBV29-1 and TRBJ2-1, with 9 nucleotides matching TRBD2. With 6 bases clipped from V and 5 bases from J, the junction kept 8 bases outside the gene matches. The CDR3 runs to 14 residues. Looked up from germline, CDR1 is SQVTM and CDR2 is ANQGSEA. CDR3 DNA: TGCAGCGTAGGGGGACTAGCCTTCCACAATGAGCAGTTCTTC. It specifies CSVGGLAFHNEQFF.

This sequence joins TRBV4-2 and TRBJ2-4; no definite D call. V dropped 0 bases and J dropped 0 bases, with 12 bases sitting between them. This CDR3 region has 17 residues. The germline gives CDR1 LGHNA, CDR2 YNFKEQ. Written as DNA, the CDR3 is TGTGCCAGCAGCCAAGAACTAACAGATCGAGCCAAAAACATTCAGTACTTC. Protein product: CASSQELTDRAKNIQYF.

This clonotype has at least ten counts. This chain uses TRBV29-1 with TRBJ2-4, with TRBD2 matching 7 bases. The CDR3 consists of 13 residues. V gave up 5 bases and J gave up 7 bases; unmatched junction bases: 8. In germline, CDR1 is SQVTM, CDR2 ANQGSEA. The CDR3, as DNA: TGCAGCGTTTGGGCGGGAGAAGGGAACATTCAGTACTTC. Its translation is CSVWAGEGNIQYF. The whole variable domain, filled in from reference TRBV29-1 and TRBJ2-4, reads SAVISQKPSRDICQRGTSLTIQCQVDSQVTMMFWYRQQPGQSLTLIATANQGSEATYESGFVIDKFPISRPNLTFSTLTVSNMSPEDSSIYLCSVWAGEGNIQYFGAGTRLSVL.

The J gene is TRBJ2-7, the V gene TRBV6-2 or TRBV6-3, with D possibly matching TRBD1 (5 bases). Germline V CDR1 and CDR2: MNHEY, SVGEGT. This CDR3 is 14 amino acids long. V shed 7 bases and J shed 3 bases, with 16 bases lying between them. CDR3 protein: CASTSLAQGYEQYF. In nucleotides, the CDR3 is TGTGCCAGCACCTCCCTCGCGCAGGGCTACGAGCAGTACTTC.

Worth noting for this clonotype: The junction differs from germline at one of its ends, possibly a read error. The chain links TRBV11-2 to TRBJ1-4, with D unclear. This CDR3 contains 15 residues. Germline CDR1 and CDR2: SGHAT and FQNNGV. In DNA, the CDR3 is TGTGCCACCAGCTTAGATGCCAGGCTTGGTGAAAAACTGTTTTTT. It specifies CATSLDARLGEKLFF.

This clonotype came up a few times. The rearrangement uses TRBV4-2 and TRBJ2-5, with 8 bases aligning to TRBD1. Germline V gene sequence: CDR1 LGHNA, CDR2 YNFKEQ. This CDR3 comprises 14 residues. The ends lost 4 bases at V and 4 bases at J; junction bases unmatched: 5. In nucleotides, the CDR3 is TGTGCCAGCAGCCCCTCGGACAGGGCAGAGACCCAGTACTTC. This codes for CASSPSDRAETQYF.

This clonotype was seen more than once but under ten times. The chain recombines TRBV19 with TRBJ2-6, with D perhaps TRBD1 (6 bases). Trimming left V 7 bases short and J 0 bases short, with 19 bases between. The CDR3 extends over 18 amino acids. Germline CDR1 LNHDA, CDR2 SQIVND (reference sequence). The CDR3 loop reads CASIFRAGEASGANVLTF. Here the CDR3 DNA reads TGTGCCAGTATCTTCCGCGCAGGGGAAGCCTCTGGGGCCAACGTCCTGACTTTC.

The J gene is TRBJ2-7, the V gene TRBV19; no definite D call. CDR3 length: 13 residues. Trimming took 3 bases from V and 1 from J, leaving 7 bases between them. CDR1 and CDR2 from the germline V gene are LNHDA and SQIVND (reference sequence). DNA for the CDR3: TGTGCCAGTAGTATGTACCCTTCCTACGAGCAGTACTTC. This gives the protein CASSMYPSYEQYF.

V usage is TRBV5-1 and J usage is TRBJ2-5; 12 bases are a match to TRBD1. V shed 4 bases and J 2 bases; nucleotides not matched to a gene: 3. Looked up from germline, CDR1 is SGHRS and CDR2 is YFSETQ. This CDR3 is 15 amino acids long. The CDR3 loop reads CASSGGQGAQETQYF. In DNA form, the CDR3 reads TGCGCCAGCAGCGGGGGACAGGGGGCGCAAGAGACCCAGTACTTC.

This chain connects TRBV5-1 to TRBJ2-3; D call uncertain. Per germline, CDR1 SGHRS and CDR2 YFSETQ. This CDR3 has 14 amino acids. V lost 8 bases and J lost 2, with 15 bases in between. The CDR3 bases are TGCGCCAGTTCTACTGTGGATCTCACAGATACGCAGTATTTT. Its translation: CASSTVDLTDTQYF. The whole variable domain, filled in from reference TRBV5-1 and TRBJ2-3, reads KAGVTQTPRYLIKTRGQQVTLSCSPISGHRSVSWYQQTPGQGLQFLFEYFSETQRNKGNFPGRFSGRQFSNSRSEMNVSTLELGDSALYLCASSTVDLTDTQYFGPGTRLTVL.

J is TRBJ1-2 and V is TRBV7-9, with no clear D. This CDR3 has 18 amino acids. The germline V gene has CDR1 SEHNR and CDR2 FQNEAQ (reference sequence). Trimming cost V 4 bases and J 2 bases, with 23 bases left between them. CDR3 region: CASSSYTSDPRSNYGYTF. CDR3 coding DNA: TGTGCCAGCAGCTCCTATACGTCGGACCCGCGCTCAAACTATGGCTACACCTTC.

This clonotype has a handful of counts. The genes are TRBV7-2 and TRBJ1-6; D perhaps matches TRBD1 (5 bases). V was shortened by 1 base and J by 9 bases, with 13 bases between the two germline ends. Germline CDR1 is SGHTA and CDR2 is FQGNSA. The CDR3 has 15 amino acids. The CDR3 reads CASSLDGGSSSPLHF. In DNA, the CDR3 is TGTGCCAGCAGCTTAGATGGGGGATCCAGTTCACCCCTCCACTTT.

This clonotype was detected ten times or more. J is TRBJ2-5 and V is TRBV28, with 8 bases matching TRBD2. Germline V lookup: CDR1 MDHEN, CDR2 SYDVKM. V was clipped by 6 bases and J by 4 bases; unmatched bases: 4. The CDR3 loop spans 13 amino acids. The CDR3 nucleotides are TGTGCCAGCAGCTCGGGAGGGGGAGAGACCCAGTACTTC. This translates into CASSSGGGETQYF.

The rearrangement links TRBV29-1 to TRBJ1-1; D unclear. Trimming took 8 bases from V and 4 from J, leaving 17 bases between them. From germline, CDR1 is SQVTM and CDR2 ANQGSEA. CDR3 length: 13 residues. CDR3 coding DNA: TGCAGCCCAGTGATGGCTTGGGGCACTGAAGCTTTCTTT. Amino acids: CSPVMAWGTEAFF.

This clonotype was seen repeatedly, ten times or more. The chain has TRBV20-1 and TRBJ1-1; no reliable D call. Trimming removed 3 bases from V and 2 bases from J, with 7 bases in between. Per the germline V gene, CDR1 is DFQATT and CDR2 is SNEGSKA (reference sequence). The CDR3 sequence is 12 residues long. As DNA, the CDR3 is TGCAGTGCTAGGACGGTTAACACTGAAGCTTTCTTT. Encoded protein: CSARTVNTEAFF.

At least ten counts were recorded for this clonotype. The chain joins TRBV18 to TRBJ2-2, with D tentatively TRBD1 (6 bases). CDR3 length: 17 residues. Germline CDR1 reads KGHSH; CDR2 reads LQKENI. Trimming removed 2 bases at V and 1 base at J, with 14 bases between. CDR3 amino acids: CASSPVILGQNTGELFF. The CDR3 DNA is TGTGCCAGCTCACCAGTCATCCTGGGACAGAACACCGGGGAGCTGTTTTTT.

The J gene is TRBJ2-5, the V gene TRBV4-1, with a possible D match to TRBD2 (6 bases). The germline CDR1 and CDR2 sequences are MGHRA and YSYEKL. The CDR3 sequence is 14 residues long. The V gene lost 1 base and the J gene lost 5 bases, with 11 bases spanning the gap. CDR3 bases: TGCGCCAGCAGCCAAGCACTAGCTAGGGAGACCCAGTACTTC. It codes for CASSQALARETQYF.

This clonotype has a count of ten or more. V is TRBV30 and J is TRBJ2-1; D might be TRBD1 or TRBD2, each matching 5 bases. Between the trimmed V and J ends, which lost 2 bases and 0 bases, there was a span of 8 bases. The CDR3 is 14 residues long. Germline V CDR1 and CDR2: GTSNPN, SVGIG (reference sequence). The CDR3 region is CAWSRGRSYNEQFF. The CDR3 nucleotides are TGTGCCTGGAGTCGGGGCCGCTCCTACAATGAGCAGTTCTTC.

This clonotype showed up just a few times. This CDR3 is CSVEGSRASGRGFNTDTQYF. The CDR3 DNA reads TGCAGCGTTGAAGGGAGTCGGGCTAGCGGGAGGGGCTTCAACACAGATACGCAGTATTTT. The chain uses TRBV29-1 and TRBJ2-3; 12 bases agree with TRBD2. This CDR3 is built from 20 residues. V lost 1 base, J lost 2 bases, and 16 bases stayed unmatched. CDR1 and CDR2 (germline): SQVTM, ANQGSEA.

This clonotype has a count of ten or more. The chain has TRBV28 and TRBJ2-7; TRBD1 agrees at 8 bases. After removal of 3 bases from V and 0 bases from J, the junction contained 7 bases not matched to a gene. There are 16 residues in the CDR3. Germline V gene sequence: CDR1 MDHEN, CDR2 SYDVKM. The CDR3 loop reads CASSFGTGGLSYEQYF. CDR3 DNA: TGTGCCAGCAGTTTTGGAACAGGGGGGCTCTCCTACGAGCAGTACTTC.

The rearrangement links TRBV5-5 to TRBJ1-1; 9 positions match TRBD1. Per germline, CDR1 SGHKS and CDR2 YYEKEE (reference sequence). The CDR3 length is 16 residues. Trimming cost V 2 bases and J 5 bases; bases outside gene matches: 10. Here the CDR3 reads CASSFGTGSGETEAFF. The CDR3 DNA follows: TGTGCCAGCAGCTTCGGGACAGGGAGCGGTGAAACTGAAGCTTTCTTT.

This clonotype has at least ten counts. The gene calls are TRBV4-1 and TRBJ1-2; 7 bases line up with TRBD1. There are 15 residues in the CDR3. After removal of 3 bases from V and 4 bases from J, the junction contained 8 bases not matched to a gene. Germline CDR1 and CDR2: MGHRA and YSYEKL. The CDR3 DNA sequence: TGCGCCAGCAGCCATACAGGGGATGGCATCTATGGCTACACCTTC. As protein: CASSHTGDGIYGYTF.

The chain uses TRBV7-9 and TRBJ1-1; tentative D call: TRBD1 (5 bases). Per germline, CDR1 SEHNR and CDR2 FQNEAQ (reference sequence). This CDR3 has 15 amino acids. The V end was cut by 3 bases, the J end by 5 bases, with 16 bases between. The CDR3 is CASSFPPAGETEAFF. DNA for the CDR3: TGTGCCAGCAGCTTCCCCCCGGCGGGGGAGACTGAAGCTTTCTTT. The full variable domain, completed using reference TRBV7-9 and TRBJ1-1, is DTGVSQNPRHKITKRGQNVTFRCDPISEHNRLYWYRQTLGQGPEFLTYFQNEAQLEKSRLLSDRFSAERPKGSFSTLEIQRTEQGDSAMYLCASSFPPAGETEAFFGQGTRLTVV.

This clonotype has just a few counts. The chain has TRBV15 and TRBJ1-1, with D possibly being TRBD1 (5 bases). V dropped 0 bases and J dropped 4 bases, with 18 bases sitting between them. Germline lookup yields CDR1 LNHNV and CDR2 YYDKDF (reference sequence). This CDR3 is built from 17 residues. The CDR3 protein is CATSRDLGGVLGTEAFF. CDR3 DNA sequence: TGTGCCACCAGCAGAGATTTGGGGGGGGTCCTTGGCACTGAAGCTTTCTTT.